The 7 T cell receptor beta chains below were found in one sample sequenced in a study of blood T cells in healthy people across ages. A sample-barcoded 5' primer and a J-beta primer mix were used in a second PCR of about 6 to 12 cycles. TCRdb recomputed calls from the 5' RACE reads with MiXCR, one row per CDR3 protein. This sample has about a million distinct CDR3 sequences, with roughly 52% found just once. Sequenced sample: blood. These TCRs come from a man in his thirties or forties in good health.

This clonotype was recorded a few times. The CDR3 DNA reads as TGTGCCAGCAGCGCTTTCGGGACAGCGAACACCGGGGAGCTGTTTTTT. It yields the protein CASSAFGTANTGELFF. The V gene is TRBV7-2, the J gene TRBJ2-2, with 7 bases lining up with TRBD1. Per germline, CDR1 SGHTA and CDR2 FQGNSA. Trimming cost V 5 bases and J 0 bases; bases outside gene matches: 6. The CDR3 length is 16 residues.

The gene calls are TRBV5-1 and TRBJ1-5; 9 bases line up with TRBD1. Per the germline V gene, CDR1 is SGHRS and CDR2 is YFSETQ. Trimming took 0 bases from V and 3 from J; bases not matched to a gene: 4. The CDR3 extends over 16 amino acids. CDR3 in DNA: TGCGCCAGCAGCTTGGATGGGACAGGGATCAATCAGCCCCAGCATTTT. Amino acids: CASSLDGTGINQPQHF.

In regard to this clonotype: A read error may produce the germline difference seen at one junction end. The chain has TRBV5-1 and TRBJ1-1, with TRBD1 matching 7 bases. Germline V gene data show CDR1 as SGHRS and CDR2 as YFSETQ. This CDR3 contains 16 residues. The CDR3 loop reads CTSSTDRASVNTEAFF. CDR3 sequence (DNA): TGCACCAGCAGCACTGACAGGGCTTCCGTGAACACTGAAGCTTTCTTT.

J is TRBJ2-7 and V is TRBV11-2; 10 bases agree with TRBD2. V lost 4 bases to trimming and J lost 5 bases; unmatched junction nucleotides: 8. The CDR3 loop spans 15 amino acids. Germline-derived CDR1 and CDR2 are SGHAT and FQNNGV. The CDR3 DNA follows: TGTGCCAGCAGCTCAAATAGCGGGGGGTGGGACGAGCAGTACTTC. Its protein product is CASSSNSGGWDEQYF.

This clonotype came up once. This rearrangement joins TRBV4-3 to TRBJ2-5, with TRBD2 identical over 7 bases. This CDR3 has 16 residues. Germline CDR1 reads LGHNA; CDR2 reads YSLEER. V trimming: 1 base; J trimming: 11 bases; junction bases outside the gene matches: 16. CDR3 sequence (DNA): TGCGCCAGCAGCCAAGCGCAGGCTAGCGGTCAGAATGAGCAGTACTTC. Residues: CASSQAQASGQNEQYF.

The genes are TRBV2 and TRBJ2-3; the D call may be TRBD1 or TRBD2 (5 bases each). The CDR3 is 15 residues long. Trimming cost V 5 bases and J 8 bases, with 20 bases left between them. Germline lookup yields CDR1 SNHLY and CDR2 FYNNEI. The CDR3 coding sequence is TGTGCCAGCAGTCCAACCGGGACGGATGGCGGTACGCAGTATTTT. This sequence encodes CASSPTGTDGGTQYF.

The CDR3 sequence: CASSYSRGATNEKLFF. The CDR3, as DNA: TGTGCCAGCAGTTACTCCAGAGGGGCAACTAATGAAAAACTGTTTTTT. The rearrangement uses TRBV6-5 and TRBJ1-4; tentative D call: TRBD1 (5 bases). The CDR3 covers 16 residues. CDR1 and CDR2 (germline): MNHEY, SVGAGI. Trimming left V 0 bases short and J 0 bases short, with 8 bases between.